A selection of T cell receptor beta chains follows, all from one sample in a study of blood T cells in healthy people across ages. MiXCR, applied by TCRdb to the 5' RACE reads, yields one record per CDR3 protein. The table shows roughly 1,300,000 distinct CDR3 sequences, with roughly 64% occurring only once. Source material: blood. All receptors derive from a young man in good health. Both conserved end residues are part of each CDR3. D genes are given only for firm matches. The listing skips clone size in some rows; elsewhere it reads once, few, many or a size class.

V: TRBV29-1
D: TRBD1
size: NA
J: TRBJ2-5
CDR3: CSATGVRETQYF
DNA: TGCAGCGCTACAGGGGTCCGGGAGACCCAGTACTTC

V: TRBV9
D: NA
size: NA
J: TRBJ2-7
CDR3: CASSVRWGSSYEQYF
DNA: TGTGCCAGCAGCGTGAGATGGGGAAGCTCCTACGAGCAGTACTTC

V: TRBV6-5
D: NA
size: NA
J: TRBJ1-2
CDR3: CASSYGVDGGYTF
DNA: TGTGCCAGCAGTTATGGGGTCGATGGTGGCTACACCTTC

V: TRBV6-1
D: NA
size: NA
J: TRBJ2-7
CDR3: CASSELFSSLYEQYF
DNA: TGTGCCAGCAGTGAACTCTTTAGCAGCCTCTACGAGCAGTACTTC

V: TRBV27
D: TRBD1
size: NA
J: TRBJ2-6
CDR3: CASSSLSTGGDPGANVLTF
DNA: TGTGCCAGCAGTTCACTCTCGACAGGGGGCGACCCTGGGGCCAACGTCCTGACTTTC

V: TRBV12-3/TRBV12-4
D: NA
size: NA
J: TRBJ1-1
CDR3: CASSRGTENTEAFF
DNA: TGTGCCAGCAGCCGGGGGACGGAGAACACTGAAGCTTTCTTT

V: TRBV20-1
D: TRBD2
size: few
J: TRBJ2-7
CDR3: CSAPHTSGAPYEQYF
DNA: TGCAGTGCTCCGCATACTAGCGGGGCCCCCTACGAGCAGTACTTC

V: TRBV3-1
D: TRBD2
size: NA
J: TRBJ2-5
CDR3: CASSQRGSGQKETQYF
DNA: TGTGCCAGCAGCCAACGTGGTAGCGGGCAGAAAGAGACCCAGTACTTC

V: TRBV12-3/TRBV12-4
D: TRBD2
size: NA
J: TRBJ2-7
CDR3: CASSPQAGRSDEQYF
DNA: TGTGCCAGCAGTCCGCAAGCGGGGAGAAGTGACGAGCAGTACTTC

V: TRBV27
D: TRBD2
size: NA
J: TRBJ2-7
CDR3: CASSALAGETYEQYF
DNA: TGTGCCAGCAGTGCCCTAGCGGGAGAAACTTACGAGCAGTACTTC

V: TRBV20-1
D: TRBD1
size: NA
J: TRBJ1-3
CDR3: CSAFTGAGNTIYF
DNA: TGCAGTGCTTTTACAGGGGCTGGAAACACCATATATTTT

V: TRBV11-2
D: TRBD2
size: NA
J: TRBJ2-7
CDR3: CASSFLSGGAYEQYF
DNA: TGTGCCAGCAGCTTCCTTAGCGGGGGGGCCTACGAGCAGTACTTC

V: TRBV29-1
D: NA
size: NA
J: TRBJ2-5
CDR3: CSVSQRARETQYF
DNA: TGCAGCGTTTCCCAAAGGGCGAGAGAGACCCAGTACTTC

V: TRBV7-9
D: TRBD1
size: NA
J: TRBJ1-2
CDR3: CASSLTTGIYGYTF
DNA: TGTGCCAGCAGCTTAACGACAGGGATCTATGGCTACACCTTC

V: TRBV20-1
D: TRBD2
size: few
J: TRBJ2-2
CDR3: CSASRSGDTGELFF
DNA: TGCAGTGCTAGTCGTAGCGGGGACACCGGGGAGCTGTTTTTT

V: TRBV25-1
D: TRBD1
size: NA
J: TRBJ1-1
CDR3: CASSRTGSTEAFF
DNA: TGTGCCAGCAGCAGGACAGGGAGCACTGAAGCTTTCTTT

V: TRBV9
D: NA
size: NA
J: TRBJ2-5
CDR3: CASSTTLANQETQYF
DNA: TGTGCCAGCAGCACAACACTAGCAAACCAAGAGACCCAGTACTTC

V: TRBV29-1
D: TRBD1
size: few
J: TRBJ2-7
CDR3: CSVQPGQGFYEQYF
DNA: TGCAGCGTACAACCGGGACAGGGATTCTACGAGCAGTACTTC

V: TRBV7-2
D: NA
size: NA
J: TRBJ2-5
CDR3: CASSFEQAPTTQQYF
DNA: TGTGCCAGCAGCTTTGAACAGGCGCCCACTACGCAGCAGTACTTC

V: TRBV12-3/TRBV12-4
D: NA
size: few
J: TRBJ2-6
CDR3: CASRLDWSGANVLTF
DNA: TGTGCCAGCAGATTAGATTGGTCTGGGGCCAACGTCCTGACTTTC

V: TRBV29-1
D: TRBD1
size: NA
J: TRBJ1-1
CDR3: CSVDGTASFGFF
DNA: TGCAGCGTGGATGGGACAGCCTCGTTCGGTTTCTTT

V: TRBV6-6
D: TRBD1
size: few
J: TRBJ1-2
CDR3: CASSFYRGTGGASGYTF
DNA: TGTGCCAGCAGTTTCTACCGGGGGACAGGGGGCGCGAGTGGCTACACCTTC

V: TRBV6-2/TRBV6-3
D: NA
size: NA
J: TRBJ2-1
CDR3: CASSYTQGPYNGQFF
DNA: TGTGCCAGCAGTTACACGCAGGGTCCCTACAATGGGCAGTTCTTC

V: TRBV6-5
D: NA
size: NA
J: TRBJ1-2
CDR3: CASSYRGVLSYGYTF
DNA: TGTGCCAGCAGTTACAGGGGGGTCCTGAGCTATGGCTACACCTTC

V: TRBV4-1
D: TRBD1
size: NA
J: TRBJ1-2
CDR3: CASSQARTGNYGYTF
DNA: TGCGCCAGCAGCCAAGCCCGGACAGGAAACTATGGCTACACCTTC

V: TRBV4-1
D: NA
size: NA
J: TRBJ1-1
CDR3: CASSQGLPGRWYGAFF
DNA: TGCGCCAGCAGCCAAGGCCTCCCGGGACGCTGGTATGGAGCTTTCTTT

V: TRBV30
D: NA
size: NA
J: TRBJ2-7
CDR3: CAWNGDNAYEQYF
DNA: TGTGCCTGGAATGGGGACAACGCCTACGAGCAGTACTTC

V: TRBV5-1
D: NA
size: NA
J: TRBJ1-6
CDR3: CASSLLQTNSPLHF
DNA: TGCGCCAGCAGCTTGTTACAAACTAATTCACCCCTCCACTTT

V: TRBV15
D: NA
size: NA
J: TRBJ2-3
CDR3: CATNSLESDTQYF
DNA: TGTGCCACCAACAGTCTAGAGTCGGATACGCAGTATTTT

V: TRBV25-1
D: NA
size: NA
J: TRBJ2-1
CDR3: CASSEYGLNEQFF
DNA: TGTGCCAGCAGTGAATACGGCCTCAATGAGCAGTTCTTC

V: TRBV6-2/TRBV6-3
D: NA
size: NA
J: TRBJ2-7
CDR3: CASDPGWGSYEQYF
DNA: TGTGCCAGCGATCCGGGATGGGGATCCTACGAGCAGTACTTC

V: TRBV7-9
D: NA
size: NA
J: TRBJ2-7
CDR3: CASSPMTAYEQYF
DNA: TGTGCCAGCAGCCCCATGACTGCTTACGAGCAGTACTTC

V: TRBV19
D: TRBD1
size: NA
J: TRBJ2-6
CDR3: CASSIAGTGTGANVLTF
DNA: TGTGCCAGTAGTATTGCCGGGACAGGGACTGGGGCCAACGTCCTGACTTTC

V: TRBV30
D: TRBD1
size: NA
J: TRBJ1-2
CDR3: CAGTWTGRGGYGYTF
DNA: TGTGCCGGGACCTGGACAGGTCGAGGCGGCTATGGCTACACCTTC

V: TRBV29-1
D: NA
size: few
J: TRBJ2-7
CDR3: CSVEVRQLDEQYF
DNA: TGCAGCGTTGAAGTAAGACAGTTGGACGAGCAGTACTTC

V: TRBV27
D: NA
size: NA
J: TRBJ1-2
CDR3: CASSLAAAAYGYTF
DNA: TGTGCCAGCAGTTTGGCCGCGGCTGCCTATGGCTACACCTTC

V: TRBV5-5
D: TRBD1
size: NA
J: TRBJ2-7
CDR3: CASRPTGQGSYEQYF
DNA: TGTGCCAGCAGACCGACGGGACAGGGTTCCTACGAGCAGTACTTC

V: TRBV20-1
D: NA
size: NA
J: TRBJ1-2
CDR3: CSARQGSGGAFGYTF
DNA: TGCAGTGCTAGACAAGGATCAGGAGGGGCCTTTGGCTACACCTTC

V: TRBV20-1
D: NA
size: NA
J: TRBJ2-1
CDR3: CSAISGIYRFNEQFF
DNA: TGCAGTGCTATATCCGGGATTTATAGGTTCAATGAGCAGTTCTTC

V: TRBV4-3
D: NA
size: NA
J: TRBJ2-7
CDR3: CASSQDQIVGGSRYEQYF
DNA: TGCGCCAGCAGCCAAGATCAAATTGTTGGGGGCTCGAGATACGAGCAGTACTTC

V: TRBV28
D: NA
size: NA
J: TRBJ1-2
CDR3: CASSSLGRDYGYTF
DNA: TGTGCCAGCAGTTCCCTGGGAAGAGACTATGGCTACACCTTC

V: TRBV4-3
D: TRBD2
size: NA
J: TRBJ2-6
CDR3: CASSHPGTGGTNVLTF
DNA: TGCGCCAGCAGCCATCCCGGGACGGGAGGGACCAACGTCCTGACTTTC

V: TRBV27
D: TRBD1
size: NA
J: TRBJ2-7
CDR3: CATATGNPYEQYF
DNA: TGTGCCACCGCGACAGGGAACCCCTACGAGCAGTACTTC

V: TRBV10-3
D: TRBD2
size: NA
J: TRBJ2-1
CDR3: CAISEALAGGLDEQFF
DNA: TGTGCCATCAGTGAGGCGCTAGCGGGAGGTTTGGATGAGCAGTTCTTC

V: TRBV6-1
D: TRBD1
size: NA
J: TRBJ1-4
CDR3: CASSTGTGMVSNEKLFF
DNA: TGTGCCAGCTCAACCGGGACAGGGATGGTGTCTAATGAAAAACTGTTTTTT

V: TRBV7-9
D: TRBD1
size: few
J: TRBJ1-2
CDR3: CASSSAPGQGGDYGYTF
DNA: TGTGCCAGCAGCTCCGCTCCGGGACAGGGGGGTGACTATGGCTACACCTTC

V: TRBV4-3
D: NA
size: many
J: TRBJ2-3
CDR3: CASSQGFVGGRGDTQYF
DNA: TGCGCCAGCAGCCAAGGTTTTGTCGGGGGGCGAGGAGATACGCAGTATTTT

V: TRBV27
D: NA
size: NA
J: TRBJ2-3
CDR3: CASNPLDSRTDTQYF
DNA: TGTGCCAGCAATCCGCTGGACAGCCGCACAGATACGCAGTATTTT